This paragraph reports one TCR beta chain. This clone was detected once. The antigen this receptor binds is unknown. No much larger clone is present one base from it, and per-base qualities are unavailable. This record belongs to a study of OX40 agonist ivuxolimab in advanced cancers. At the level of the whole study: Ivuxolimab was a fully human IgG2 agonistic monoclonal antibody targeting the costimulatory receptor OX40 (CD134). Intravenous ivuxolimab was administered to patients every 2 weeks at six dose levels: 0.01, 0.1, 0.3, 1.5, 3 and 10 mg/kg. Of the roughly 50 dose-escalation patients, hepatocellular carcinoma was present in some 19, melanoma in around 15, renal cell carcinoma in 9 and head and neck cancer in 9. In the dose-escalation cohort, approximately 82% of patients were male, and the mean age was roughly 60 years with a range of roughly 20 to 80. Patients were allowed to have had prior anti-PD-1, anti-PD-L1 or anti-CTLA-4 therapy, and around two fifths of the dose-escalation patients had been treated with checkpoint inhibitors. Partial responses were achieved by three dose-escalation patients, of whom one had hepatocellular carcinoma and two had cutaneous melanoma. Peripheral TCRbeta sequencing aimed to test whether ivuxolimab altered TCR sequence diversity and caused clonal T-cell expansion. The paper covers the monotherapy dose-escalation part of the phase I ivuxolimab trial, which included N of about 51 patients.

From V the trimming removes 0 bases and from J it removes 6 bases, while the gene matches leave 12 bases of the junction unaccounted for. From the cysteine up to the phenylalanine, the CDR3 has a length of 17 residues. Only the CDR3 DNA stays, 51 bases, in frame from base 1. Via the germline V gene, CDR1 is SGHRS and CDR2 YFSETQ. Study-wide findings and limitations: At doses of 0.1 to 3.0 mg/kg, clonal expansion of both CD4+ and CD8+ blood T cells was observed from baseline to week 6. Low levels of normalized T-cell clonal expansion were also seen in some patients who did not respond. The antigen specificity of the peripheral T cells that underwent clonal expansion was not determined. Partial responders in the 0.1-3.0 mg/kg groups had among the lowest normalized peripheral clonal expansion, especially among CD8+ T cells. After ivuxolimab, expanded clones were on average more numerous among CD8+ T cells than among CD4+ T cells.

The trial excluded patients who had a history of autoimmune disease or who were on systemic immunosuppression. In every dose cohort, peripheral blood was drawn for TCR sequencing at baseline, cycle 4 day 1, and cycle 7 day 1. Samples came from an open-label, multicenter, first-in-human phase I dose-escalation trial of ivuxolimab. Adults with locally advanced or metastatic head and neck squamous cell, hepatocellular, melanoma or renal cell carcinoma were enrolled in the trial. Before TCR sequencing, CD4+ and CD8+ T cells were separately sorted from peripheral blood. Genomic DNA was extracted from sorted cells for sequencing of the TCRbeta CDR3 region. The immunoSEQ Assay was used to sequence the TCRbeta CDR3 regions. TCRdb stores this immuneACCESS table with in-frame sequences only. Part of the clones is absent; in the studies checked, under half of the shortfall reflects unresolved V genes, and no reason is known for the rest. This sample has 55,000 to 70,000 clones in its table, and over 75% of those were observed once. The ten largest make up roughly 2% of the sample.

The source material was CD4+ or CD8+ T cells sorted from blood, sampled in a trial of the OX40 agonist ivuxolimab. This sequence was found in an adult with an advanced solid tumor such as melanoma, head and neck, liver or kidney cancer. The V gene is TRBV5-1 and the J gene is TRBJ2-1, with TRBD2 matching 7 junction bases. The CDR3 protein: CASSLATGLGEGNEQFF. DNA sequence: TGCGCCAGCAGCTTGGCCACCGGACTGGGGGAGGGCAATGAGCAGTTCTTC.